The 24 T cell receptor beta chains in this list originate from one sample, sequenced in a study of response to subunit inactivated influenza vaccine. Each CDR3 protein is one row after TCRdb ran MiXCR on the RT-PCR reads. Of about 650,000 distinct CDR3 sequences in the sample, 13% to 15% are singletons; the top ten hold 7.5% to 8%. The source material was PBMCs from blood, sampled about 14 days before vaccination. The source is a man aged 45 to 65 who received an inactivated influenza vaccine.

The chain is built from TRBV6-6 and TRBJ2-3, with D perhaps matching TRBD2 (6 bases). This CDR3 is built from 12 residues. Trimming took 5 bases from V and 11 from J, leaving 14 bases between them. Germline V gene lookup returns CDR1 MNHNY and CDR2 SVGAGI (reference sequence). In DNA form, the CDR3 reads TGTGCCAGCAGTCCGCGGGGCGAGTGGCAGTATTTT. Its protein is CASSPRGEWQYF.

The V gene is TRBV28, the J gene TRBJ1-5; TRBD1 is a possible D gene (5 bases). CDR1 and CDR2 from the germline V gene are MDHEN and SYDVKM. The CDR3 is 16 residues long. V was shortened by 6 bases and J by 0 bases, with 15 bases between the two germline ends. CDR3 amino acids: CASRPDKRISNQPQHF. CDR3 DNA sequence: TGTGCCAGCAGACCGGACAAAAGGATTAGCAATCAGCCCCAGCATTTT.

The chain uses TRBV18 and TRBJ1-2; 8 bases fit TRBD1. The CDR3 sequence is 14 residues long. CDR1 is KGHSH and CDR2 is LQKENI in the germline V gene. The V segment lost 2 bases and the J segment 4 bases; nucleotides outside the gene matches: 3. CDR3 amino acids: CASSPTDRAYGYTF. DNA for the CDR3: TGTGCCAGCTCACCAACGGACAGGGCCTATGGCTACACCTTC.

V is TRBV30 and J is TRBJ2-3; D ambiguous. This CDR3 has 11 amino acids. Trimming stripped 0 bases from V and 9 bases from J, with 7 bases between. Germline V lookup: CDR1 GTSNPN, CDR2 SVGIG (reference sequence). The CDR3 here is CAWSVKATQYF. In nucleotides, the CDR3 is TGTGCCTGGAGTGTAAAGGCAACGCAGTATTTT.

This clonotype was seen ten or more times. The chain carries TRBV7-9 and TRBJ2-3; D is possibly TRBD1 (6 bases). CDR1 is SEHNR and CDR2 is FQNEAQ in the germline V gene (reference sequence). The CDR3 totals 11 residues. CDR3 amino acids: CAYRERDTQYF. The CDR3 DNA reads as TGTGCATACAGGGAAAGAGATACGCAGTATTTT. Full variable domain (rest looked up from reference TRBV7-9 and TRBJ2-3): DTGVSQNPRHKITKRGQNVTFRCDPISEHNRLYWYRQTLGQGPEFLTYFQNEAQLEKSRLLSDRFSAERPKGSFSTLEIQRTEQGDSAMYLCAYRERDTQYFGPGTRLTVL.

This clonotype has only a few counts. This chain connects TRBV5-6 to TRBJ2-7; perhaps TRBD2 as D (5 bases). V was trimmed by 4 bases and J by 7 bases, leaving 18 bases between them. The germline gives CDR1 SGHDT, CDR2 YYEEEE. The CDR3 has 14 residues. The CDR3 reads CASSITGVEPEQYF. CDR3 DNA sequence: TGTGCCAGCAGCATTACCGGGGTAGAACCTGAGCAGTACTTC.

This clonotype was counted only a few times. This chain joins TRBV12-3 or TRBV12-4 and TRBJ2-3, with 9 nucleotides matching TRBD2. With 2 bases clipped from V and 4 bases from J, the junction kept 4 bases outside the gene matches. The CDR3 loop spans 15 amino acids. The CDR3 DNA reads TGTGCCAGCAGTTTAAGCGGGAGGTGGTCAGATACGCAGTATTTT. Residues: CASSLSGRWSDTQYF.

The chain employs TRBV6-2 or TRBV6-3 and TRBJ2-2; D is unresolved. The CDR3 runs 16 residues. The V gene lost 5 bases and the J gene lost 8 bases, with 21 bases spanning the gap. Germline loops: CDR1 MNHEY, CDR2 SVGEGT. The CDR3 sequence is CASSPQGRGTSGELFF. For the CDR3, the DNA is TGTGCCAGCAGTCCGCAAGGAAGAGGTACCTCAGGGGAGCTGTTTTTT.

This clonotype turned up a few times. This chain joins TRBV24-1 and TRBJ2-1, with 9 nucleotides matching TRBD1. Losses at the gene ends were 4 bases for V and 6 bases for J; bases not matched to a gene: 6. The CDR3 spans 15 residues. Germline V CDR1 and CDR2: KGHDR, SFDVKD. CDR3 bases: TGTGCCACCAGTGAACCCGGGACAGGGATCAATGAGCAGTTCTTC. It is translated as CATSEPGTGINEQFF.

This clonotype was observed a handful of times. This chain joins TRBV2 and TRBJ1-2; D remains ambiguous. The CDR3 runs to 12 residues. Germline-derived CDR1 and CDR2 are SNHLY and FYNNEI. V was pared by 0 bases and J by 6 bases, with 5 bases between. CDR3 residues: CASSEAWDGYTF. The CDR3 DNA follows: TGTGCCAGCAGTGAAGCGTGGGATGGCTACACCTTC.

The chain has TRBV6-2 or TRBV6-3 and TRBJ1-5; TRBD1 might be the D (5 bases). This CDR3 is built from 15 residues. V gave up 6 bases and J gave up 8 bases, with 20 bases separating them. Germline V gene data show CDR1 as MNHEY and CDR2 as SVGEGT. The CDR3 protein is CASSSPVGRQEPQHF. CDR3 DNA: TGTGCCAGCAGCTCGCCGGTGGGACGGCAAGAGCCCCAGCATTTT.

The rearrangement joins TRBV19 to TRBJ2-2; 8 positions agree with TRBD2. Germline loops: CDR1 LNHDA, CDR2 SQIVND (reference sequence). The CDR3 has 17 amino acids. After removal of 0 bases from V and 3 bases from J, the junction contained 6 bases not matched to a gene. CDR3 in amino acids: CASSIDSGGFYTGELFF. CDR3 nucleotide sequence: TGTGCCAGTAGTATAGACAGCGGGGGTTTTTACACCGGGGAGCTGTTTTTT.

This clonotype was found a few times. V gene TRBV20-1 combines with J gene TRBJ2-1; D uncertain. There are 14 residues in the CDR3. Trimming shortened V by 1 base and J by 8 bases, and 15 bases separated the two germline ends. Germline CDR1 is DFQATT and CDR2 is SNEGSKA (reference sequence). The CDR3 protein is CSARGASYYHEQFF. The CDR3 nucleotides are TGCAGTGCTAGAGGGGCTAGTTATTATCATGAGCAGTTCTTC.

The CDR3 protein is CASSLPELSTDTQYF. The CDR3 DNA reads TGTGCCAGCAGTTTACCCGAGCTGAGCACAGATACGCAGTATTTT. The V call is TRBV12-3 or TRBV12-4, the J call TRBJ2-3; D is unclear. Trimming took off 2 bases at V and 0 bases at J, with 9 bases between the two ends. CDR3 length: 15 amino acids.

The chain employs TRBV5-1 and TRBJ2-1, with 8 bases lining up with TRBD1. The CDR3 is made up of 16 amino acids. With 5 bases clipped from V and 0 bases from J, the junction kept 7 bases outside the gene matches. Germline V gene lookup returns CDR1 SGHRS and CDR2 YFSETQ. As DNA, the CDR3 is TGCGCCAGCAGGGCAAGAACAGGGGGCTCCTACAATGAGCAGTTCTTC. It specifies CASRARTGGSYNEQFF.

This chain joins TRBV5-1 and TRBJ2-1; 8 nucleotides align to TRBD1. CDR1 and CDR2 (germline): SGHRS, YFSETQ. J lost 6 bases, V lost 0 bases, and 5 bases had no gene match. The CDR3 contains 15 residues. The CDR3 sequence is CASSLAGGGLNEQFF. In DNA form, the CDR3 reads TGCGCCAGCAGCTTGGCAGGGGGCGGCCTCAATGAGCAGTTCTTC.

V is TRBV29-1 and J is TRBJ1-5; D is ambiguous. The V gene's germline CDR1 is SQVTM and CDR2 ANQGSEA. This CDR3 has 12 amino acids. V was trimmed by 4 bases and J by 4 bases, leaving 8 bases between them. The CDR3 bases are TGCAGCGTTGGTGCAGGAAATCAGCCCCAGCATTTT. This sequence encodes CSVGAGNQPQHF.

This clonotype was seen only a few times. The chain uses TRBV4-1 and TRBJ2-7; D is undetermined. V was trimmed by 3 bases and J by 3 bases, leaving 24 bases between them. The CDR3 contains 18 residues. In germline, CDR1 is MGHRA, CDR2 YSYEKL. The DNA of the CDR3 is TGCGCCAGCAGCCATCCGGAAACCCTCTCGAGACCGATCTACGAGCAGTACTTC. Protein product: CASSHPETLSRPIYEQYF.

The V gene is TRBV19, the J gene TRBJ2-7; D may match TRBD1 or TRBD2 (5 bases each). V lost 7 bases and J 6 bases, leaving 16 bases between the germline ends. This CDR3 spans 13 amino acids. The germline V gene has CDR1 LNHDA and CDR2 SQIVND (reference sequence). The CDR3, as DNA: TGTGCCAGTAAGGGTGGCAGGGAGTTCGAGCAGTACTTC. It encodes CASKGGREFEQYF.

Only a few counts were recorded for this clonotype. V and J are TRBV18 and TRBJ2-5, with D unresolved. V was cut by 6 bases and J by 4 bases, with 12 bases left in between. Germline V lookup: CDR1 KGHSH, CDR2 LQKENI. This CDR3 contains 13 residues. CDR3 residues: CASSPAPTETQYF. In DNA, the CDR3 is TGTGCCAGCTCCCCAGCCCCCACAGAGACCCAGTACTTC.

This clonotype has just a few counts. The chain is built from TRBV3-1 and TRBJ1-6; no clear D. V lost 0 bases to trimming and J lost 7 bases, with 10 bases between them. The CDR3 has 15 residues. Germline assignment: CDR1 LGHDT and CDR2 YNNKEL (reference sequence). In DNA, the CDR3 is TGTGCCAGCAGCCAAGACGGGTCATCCAATTCACCCCTCCACTTT. Its translation is CASSQDGSSNSPLHF.

This clonotype has at least ten counts. The rearrangement uses TRBV5-6 and TRBJ2-7; TRBD1 agrees at 9 bases. Trimming at V came to 4 bases and at J to 6 bases, leaving 14 bases not matched to a gene. Germline assignment: CDR1 SGHDT and CDR2 YYEEEE. This CDR3 has 16 residues. The CDR3 DNA reads TGTGCCAGCAGCCCCGCCGGGACAGGGAGAGTACGCGAGCAGTACTTC. The encoded protein is CASSPAGTGRVREQYF.

The chain links TRBV5-1 to TRBJ2-3; 11 nucleotides agree with TRBD2. CDR1 and CDR2 (germline): SGHRS, YFSETQ. Unmatched junction bases numbered 3, after V lost 1 base and J lost 2 bases. There are 16 residues in the CDR3. The CDR3 bases are TGCGCCAGCAGCTTGATAGCGGGGGGGGTCACAGATACGCAGTATTTT. Protein product: CASSLIAGGVTDTQYF.

This clonotype was found once. The rearrangement uses TRBV6-5 and TRBJ2-5; TRBD1 matches at 8 bases. The V gene end was trimmed by 0 bases and the J gene end by 4 bases; junction bases not matched to a gene: 7. The CDR3 extends over 16 amino acids. Germline V CDR1 and CDR2: MNHEY, SVGAGI. The CDR3 spells CASSYSWQGAGETQYF. As DNA, the CDR3 is TGTGCCAGCAGTTACTCATGGCAGGGGGCCGGAGAGACCCAGTACTTC.